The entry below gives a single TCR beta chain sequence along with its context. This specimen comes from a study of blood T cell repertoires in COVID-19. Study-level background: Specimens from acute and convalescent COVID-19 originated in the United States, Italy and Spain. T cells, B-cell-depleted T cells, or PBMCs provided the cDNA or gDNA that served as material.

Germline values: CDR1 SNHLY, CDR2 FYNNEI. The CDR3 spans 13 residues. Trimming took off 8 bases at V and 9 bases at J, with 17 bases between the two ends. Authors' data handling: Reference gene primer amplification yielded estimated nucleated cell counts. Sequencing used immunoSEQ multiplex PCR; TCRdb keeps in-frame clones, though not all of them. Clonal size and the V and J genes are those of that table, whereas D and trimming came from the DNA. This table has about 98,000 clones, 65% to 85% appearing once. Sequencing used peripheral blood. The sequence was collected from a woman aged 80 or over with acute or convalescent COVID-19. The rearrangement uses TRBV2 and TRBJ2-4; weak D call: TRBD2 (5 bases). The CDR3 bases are TGTGCCAGCGCCCGGGAAAGATTTGCCATTCAGTACTTC. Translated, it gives CASARERFAIQYF. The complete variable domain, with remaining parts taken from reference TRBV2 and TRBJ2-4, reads EPEVTQTPSHQVTQMGQEVILRCVPISNHLYFYWYRQILGQKVEFLVSFYNNEISEKSEIFDDQFSVERPDGSNFTLKIRSTKLEDSAMYFCASARERFAIQYFGAGTRLSVL.